The T cell receptor beta chain under discussion was sequenced for a study of T cells in Graves' hyperthyroidism and ophthalmopathy. At least ten counts were recorded for this clonotype. Its antigen remains unidentified. Authors of the study amplified TCR beta CDR3 regions from RNA transcripts. Using the HTBI primer set, a first-round RT-PCR was run on the TCR CDR3. TCRdb re-called the multiplex PCR reads through MiXCR, storing one row per CDR3 protein. The sample yields about 550,000 distinct CDR3 sequences, under 25% seen once. Study-level results: Ophthalmopathy stood apart from stable hyperthyroidism in a 13 V-J model.

The CDR3 length is 17 residues. Germline CDR1 is LGHNT and CDR2 is FRNRAP. The V end was cut by 3 bases, the J end by 5 bases, with 19 bases between. Pregnant or lactating patients were excluded, as were those with uncontrolled infection or other autoimmune disease. Using around 10 ml of fresh peripheral blood, PBMCs were prepared. This sequence joins TRBV12-5 and TRBJ2-2; D is ambiguous. This receptor was obtained from a man younger than 30 with Graves' hyperthyroidism. Sequencing input: blood. CDR3 in amino acids: CASGFEPPFTSTGELFF. The CDR3 DNA sequence: TGTGCTAGTGGTTTCGAACCCCCGTTTACGTCGACCGGGGAGCTGTTTTTT. Full variable domain (outside the CDR3, taken from reference TRBV12-5 and TRBJ2-2): DARVTQTPRHKVTEMGQEVTMRCQPILGHNTVFWYRQTMMQGLELLAYFRNRAPLDDSGMPKDRFSAEMPDATLATLKIQPSEPRDSAVYFCASGFEPPFTSTGELFFGEGSRLTVL.